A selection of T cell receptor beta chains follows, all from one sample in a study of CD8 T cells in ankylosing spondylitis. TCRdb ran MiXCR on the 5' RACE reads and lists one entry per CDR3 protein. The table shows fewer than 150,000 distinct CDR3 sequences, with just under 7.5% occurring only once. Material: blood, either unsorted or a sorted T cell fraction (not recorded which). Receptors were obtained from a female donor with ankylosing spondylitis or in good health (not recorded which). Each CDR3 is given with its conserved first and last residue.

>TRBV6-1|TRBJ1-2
CASSPIEGQINYGYTF
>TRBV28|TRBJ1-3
CASSPARSSGNTIYF
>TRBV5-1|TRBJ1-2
CASSFEPSVGYGYTF
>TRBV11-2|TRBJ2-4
CASSDPLTLAGGAKNIQYF
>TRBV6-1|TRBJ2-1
CASKEGTSAFGEQFF
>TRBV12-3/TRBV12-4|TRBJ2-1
CASSFLSGGRNEQFF
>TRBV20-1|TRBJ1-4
CSARPGTLNEKLFF
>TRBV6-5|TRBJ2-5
CASSYSGLAQETQYF
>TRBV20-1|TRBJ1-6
CSAMMKPGSPLHF
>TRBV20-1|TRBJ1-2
CSASGAEHYGYTF
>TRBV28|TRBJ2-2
CASRAGRSYTGELFF
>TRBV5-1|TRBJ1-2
CASSEDGLGPSSYGYTF
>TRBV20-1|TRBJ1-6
CSARPGQTNSPLHF
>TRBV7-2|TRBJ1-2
CASSQDRSYYGYTF
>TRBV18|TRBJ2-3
CASSPTTGRNTDTQYF
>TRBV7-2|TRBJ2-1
CASSETGFYEQFF
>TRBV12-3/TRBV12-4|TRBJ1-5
CASSPSGIGNQPQHF
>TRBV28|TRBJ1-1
CASSLAWGAFF
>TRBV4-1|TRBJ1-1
CASSPPEKRGGTTEAFF
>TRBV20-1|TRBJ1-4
CSARDGRRGGELFF
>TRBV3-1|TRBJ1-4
CASSQESVGELFF
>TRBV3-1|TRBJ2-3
CASSQEVGSGASTDTQYF
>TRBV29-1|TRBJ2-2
CSTFQGITGELFF
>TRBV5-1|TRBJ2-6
CASSLYSGVPTSGANVLTF
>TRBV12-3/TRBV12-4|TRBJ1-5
CASSFAGGNQPQHF
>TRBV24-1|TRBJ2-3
CATSDRTGGTDTQYF